The 11 T cell receptor beta chains below were found in one sample sequenced in a study of T cell responses to AZD1222 COVID-19 vaccine. Data came from immunoSEQ multiplex PCR; TCRdb stores just in-frame clones and leaves some out. The data show 150,000 to 200,000 clones, with around 95% seen just once and approximately 0.6% held by the top ten. The material was peripheral blood, obtained on day 0 of AZD1222 vaccination. The receptor set was obtained from an adult in good health.

V gene TRBV5-5 combines with J gene TRBJ2-7; D tentatively fits TRBD1 or TRBD2 (5 bases each). V was pared by 0 bases and J by 0 bases, with 13 bases between. The germline CDR1 and CDR2 sequences are SGHKS and YYEKEE (reference sequence). The CDR3 contains 16 residues. CDR3 sequence (DNA): TGTGCCAGCAGCTTGGGTGGGACGTTGAGCTCCTACGAGCAGTACTTC. Translated: CASSLGGTLSSYEQYF. Supplemented by reference TRBV5-5 and TRBJ2-7, the full variable domain reads DAGVTQSPTHLIKTRGQQVTLRCSPISGHKSVSWYQQVLGQGPQFIFQYYEKEERGRGNFPDRFSARQFPNYSSELNVNALLLGDSALYLCASSLGGTLSSYEQYFGPGTRLTVT.

This chain's CDR3 is CASSLAGLAYGYTF. CDR3 nucleotides: TGTGCCAGCAGCTTAGCAGGTTTGGCCTATGGCTACACCTTC. V usage is TRBV7-2 and J usage is TRBJ1-2; D not resolved. The CDR3 spans 14 residues. Deletions cut 0 bases from V and 4 bases from J, with 9 bases between. Per germline, CDR1 SGHTA and CDR2 FQGNSA.

J is TRBJ2-1 and V is TRBV7-9, with 9 bases lining up with TRBD1. This CDR3 is built from 15 residues. V dropped 0 bases and J dropped 10; count of bases not matched to a gene: 7. CDR1 and CDR2 from the germline V gene are SEHNR and FQNEAQ (reference sequence). The CDR3 DNA reads TGTGCCAGCAGCTTAGCGGACAGGGGATTCCGCGAGCAGTTCTTC. The encoded protein is CASSLADRGFREQFF.

CDR3 DNA sequence: TGTGCCAGCAGCGTAGAGTGGGGTGGGCCCCAGCATTTT. Protein sequence: CASSVEWGGPQHF. This chain uses TRBV9 with TRBJ1-5, with D unresolved. CDR3 size: 13 residues. In germline, CDR1 is SGDLS, CDR2 YYNGEE. V was clipped by 0 bases and J by 9 bases, with 10 bases between them.

The chain links TRBV30 to TRBJ2-3; D not resolved. V was trimmed by 3 bases and J by 2 bases, leaving 12 bases between them. The CDR3 has 14 residues. Germline values: CDR1 GTSNPN, CDR2 SVGIG (reference sequence). CDR3 nucleotides: TGTGCCTGGAGCCGGCGGAGACCCACAGATACGCAGTATTTT. Translated, it gives CAWSRRRPTDTQYF.

This chain connects TRBV18 to TRBJ1-3, with TRBD1 matching over 8 bases. CDR3 size: 16 residues. Per germline, CDR1 KGHSH and CDR2 LQKENI. With V trimmed by 4 bases and J by 0 bases, 5 bases remained unmatched. CDR3 nucleotides: TGTGCCAGCTCACAGTGGACAGGGAGCTCTGGAAACACCATATATTTT. The encoded protein is CASSQWTGSSGNTIYF.

The V gene is TRBV12-2, the J gene TRBJ1-1; the table assigns TRBD1, which was not confirmed against the DNA. TRBV12-2 is a pseudogene locus. The CDR3 length is 20 residues. CDR3 DNA sequence: TGTGCAAGTCGCTTAGTAGGTCGTAAGCGGGACAGGGTATTTCGCACTGAAGCTTTCTTT. The encoded protein is CASRLVGRKRDRVFRTEAFF.

This chain connects TRBV2 to TRBJ1-2; 7 bases are a match to TRBD1. The CDR3 extends over 15 amino acids. Per germline, CDR1 SNHLY and CDR2 FYNNEI. J gave up 2 bases and V 0 bases, and 3 bases lay outside the gene matches. The CDR3, as DNA: TGTGCCAGCAGTGAAGCAGGCAGGGGGAACTATGGCTACACCTTC. Amino acid sequence: CASSEAGRGNYGYTF. The variable domain in full, with the rest retrieved from reference TRBV2 and TRBJ1-2, is EPEVTQTPSHQVTQMGQEVILRCVPISNHLYFYWYRQILGQKVEFLVSFYNNEISEKSEIFDDQFSVERPDGSNFTLKIRSTKLEDSAMYFCASSEAGRGNYGYTFGSGTRLTVV.

J is TRBJ2-7 and V is TRBV14, with 10 bases matching TRBD1. The CDR3 consists of 15 residues. The germline gives CDR1 SGHDN, CDR2 FVKESK. J lost 7 bases, V lost 4 bases, and 10 bases had no gene match. The CDR3 loop reads CASSLTGTGVGEQYF. CDR3 nucleotide sequence: TGTGCCAGCAGCCTCACCGGGACAGGGGTCGGGGAGCAGTACTTC.

This chain connects TRBV4-1 to TRBJ2-7, with no clear D. Germline CDR1 is MGHRA and CDR2 is YSYEKL. The CDR3 is 14 residues long. V lost 3 bases, J lost 4 bases, and 13 bases lay in between. The CDR3 nucleotides read TGCGCCAGCAGCCAGGGTGCTGGGGTATACGAGCAGTACTTC. It yields the protein CASSQGAGVYEQYF.

The chain joins TRBV30 to TRBJ2-7; no definite D call. This CDR3 has 12 amino acids. The germline V and J ends were trimmed by 0 bases and 4 bases, with 7 bases remaining between them. The germline V gene encodes CDR1 GTSNPN and CDR2 SVGIG (reference sequence). The CDR3 DNA reads as TGTGCCTGGAGTGTAGACTTATACGAGCAGTACTTC. Amino acids: CAWSVDLYEQYF.